This TCR beta chain came from a study of preoperative IRX-2 immunotherapy in early breast cancer. Clones were read by immunoSEQ multiplex PCR, and TCRdb kept only the in-frame ones, dropping some. This sample has roughly 99,000 clones, with 80% to 90% found just once. Germline CDR1 reads GTSNPN; CDR2 reads SVGIG (reference sequence). V dropped 4 bases and J dropped 5; count of bases not matched to a gene: 7. This CDR3 comprises 13 residues. Treatment indicated: preoperative locoregional IRX-2 cytokine immunotherapy. Patients received preoperative, locoregional IRX-2 cytokine immunotherapy in a phase Ib study.

The starting material was tumor tissue, obtained after IRX-2 immunotherapy. This clonotype was sampled from a human donor with breast cancer. The V and J genes are TRBV30 and TRBJ2-5; 7 nucleotides match TRBD1. The CDR3 sequence: CAWTRTGSETQYF. CDR3 nucleotide sequence: TGTGCCTGGACGAGGACAGGCTCGGAGACCCAGTACTTC. The full variable domain, in which reference TRBV30 and TRBJ2-5 provide the parts outside the CDR3, is SQTIHQWPATLVQPVGSPLSLECTVEGTSNPNLYWYRQAAGRGLQLLFYSVGIGQISSEVPQNLSASRPQDRQFILSSKKLLLSDSGFYLCAWTRTGSETQYFGPGTRLLVL.